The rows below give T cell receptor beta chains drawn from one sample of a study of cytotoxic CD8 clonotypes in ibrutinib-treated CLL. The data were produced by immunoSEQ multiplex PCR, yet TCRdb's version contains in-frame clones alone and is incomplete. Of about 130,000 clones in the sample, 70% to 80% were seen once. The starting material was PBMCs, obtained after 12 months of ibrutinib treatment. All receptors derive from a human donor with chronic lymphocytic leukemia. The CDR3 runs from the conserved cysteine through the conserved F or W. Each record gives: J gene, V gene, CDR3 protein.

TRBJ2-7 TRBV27 CASSPSTEYEQYF
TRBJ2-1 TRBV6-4 CASSDSRRNNEQFF
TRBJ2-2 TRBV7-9 CASSSPGQNTGELFF
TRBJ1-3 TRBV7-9 CASSLGQGIISGNTIYF
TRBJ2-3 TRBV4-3 CASSQGTRGSTDTQYF
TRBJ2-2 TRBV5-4 CASSQFYGGGNTGELFF
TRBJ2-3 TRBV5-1 CASSLTGDADTQYF
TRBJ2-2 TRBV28 CASSFRTAGVVGGELFF
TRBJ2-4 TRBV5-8 CASSTDRALNIQYF
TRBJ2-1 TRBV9 CASSVLAVGGGPHREQFF
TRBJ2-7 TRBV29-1 CSVGGYYEQYF
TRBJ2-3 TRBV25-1 CASRQSTDTQYF
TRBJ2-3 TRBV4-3 CASSQVRTSPTDTQYF
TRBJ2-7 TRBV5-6 CASSLGVPSYEQYF
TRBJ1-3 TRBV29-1 CSVVRASGNTIYF
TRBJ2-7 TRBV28 CASSSPGQLSYEQYF
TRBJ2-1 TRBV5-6 CASSSTSGIYNEQFF
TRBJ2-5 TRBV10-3 CAISEGAARETQYF
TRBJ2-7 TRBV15 CATSRGLAGYEQYF
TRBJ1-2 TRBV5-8 CASSSPDRVVYGYTF
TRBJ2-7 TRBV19 CASGDIAGTSDYEQYF
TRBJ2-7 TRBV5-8 CASSFWYEQYF
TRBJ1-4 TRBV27 CASSPQSTGSEKLFF
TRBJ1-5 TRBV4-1 CASSRDKTGTNQPQHF
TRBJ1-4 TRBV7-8 CASSLRRIEKLFF
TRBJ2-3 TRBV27 CASSWAPGLAGALATDTQYF
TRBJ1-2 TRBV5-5 CASSLRQGFDYTF
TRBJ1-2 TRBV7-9 CASTQNAGGGYTF
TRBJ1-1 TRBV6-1 CASSENSVRVDTEAFF
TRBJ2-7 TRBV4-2 CASSGSTGDYYEQYF
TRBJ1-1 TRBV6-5 CASSRQAEAFF
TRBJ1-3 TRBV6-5 CASSYGTENTIYF
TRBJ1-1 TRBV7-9 CASSLAEGTEAFF
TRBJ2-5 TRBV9 CASSVAGGRVETQYF
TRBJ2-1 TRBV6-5 CASSYQVGPYNEQFF
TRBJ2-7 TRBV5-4 CASSRRDRDFYEQYF
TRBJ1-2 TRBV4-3 CASSQNGDREGYGYTF
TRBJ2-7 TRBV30 CAWSVWRDSFGSYEQYF
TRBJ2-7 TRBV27 CASSRTRAPSYEQYF
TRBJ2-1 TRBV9 CASSRSGSSYNEQFF
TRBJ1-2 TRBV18 CASSPGQGLVYGYTF
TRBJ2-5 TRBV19 CASSFGQGWETQYF
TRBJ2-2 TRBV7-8 CASRKITSGVNTGELFF
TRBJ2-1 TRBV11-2 CASSPRGGTSYNEQFF
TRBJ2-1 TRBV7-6 CASSLGPSLLEPDSYNEQFF